One sample yielded the 23 T cell receptor beta chains listed below, sequenced in a study of CD8 T cells in Susac syndrome. Random hexamers primed reverse transcription of roughly 0.45 to 1 ug RNA. TCRdb fed the immunoSEQ multiplex PCR reads into MiXCR, producing one record per CDR3 protein. The table lists about 140,000 distinct CDR3 sequences, 95% of them singletons. Sequences were obtained from CD4+ T cells from PBMCs. The receptor set was obtained from a human donor with Susac syndrome.

The rearrangement joins TRBV5-4 to TRBJ2-1, with D perhaps TRBD2 (6 bases). The V and J ends lost 4 bases and 6 bases respectively, with 20 bases between them. Per germline, CDR1 SGHNT and CDR2 YYREEE (reference sequence). The CDR3 contains 16 residues. This chain's CDR3 is CASSPYAGSTPNEQFF. As DNA, the CDR3 is TGTGCCAGCAGCCCCTATGCGGGATCGACCCCCAATGAGCAGTTCTTC.

The chain recombines TRBV4-2 with TRBJ1-1; D uncertain. CDR1 and CDR2 from the germline V gene are LGHNA and YNFKEQ. With 0 bases removed from V and 2 bases from J, the gap between germline ends came to 1 base. CDR3 size: 12 residues. CDR3 sequence reads: CASSQDNTEAFF. Written as DNA, the CDR3 is TGTGCCAGCAGCCAAGATAACACTGAAGCTTTCTTT.

The rearrangement links TRBV18 to TRBJ2-3; no clear D. V was shortened by 3 bases and J by 3 bases, with 10 bases between the two germline ends. Germline CDR1 KGHSH, CDR2 LQKENI. The CDR3 is 14 amino acids. CDR3 nucleotides: TGTGCCAGCTCACCGATGCCGGTAACAGATACGCAGTATTTT. This codes for CASSPMPVTDTQYF. The variable domain in full, completed from reference TRBV18 and TRBJ2-3, reads NAGVMQNPRHLVRRRGQEARLRCSPMKGHSHVYWYRQLPEEGLKFMVYLQKENIIDESGMPKERFSAEFPKEGPSILRIQQVVRGDSAAYFCASSPMPVTDTQYFGPGTRLTVL.

Here the CDR3 DNA reads TGCAGTGCCAAAACCGGGACTAACAATGAGCAGTTCTTC. This translates into CSAKTGTNNEQFF. The J gene is TRBJ2-1, the V gene TRBV20-1; 7 bases are a match to TRBD2. The CDR3 spans 13 residues. CDR1 and CDR2 (germline): DFQATT, SNEGSKA (reference sequence). The V segment lost 6 bases and the J segment 5 bases; nucleotides outside the gene matches: 7.

The rearrangement joins TRBV13 to TRBJ2-5; 9 positions match TRBD2. Trimming took 5 bases from V and 5 from J; bases not matched to a gene: 15. This CDR3 contains 17 residues. Germline V lookup: CDR1 PRHDT, CDR2 FYEKMQ (reference sequence). The CDR3 region has the DNA TGTGCCAGCAGCCCCGGACTAGCGTCCTTAAGGGAGGAGACCCAGTACTTC. It is translated as CASSPGLASLREETQYF. The full variable domain, with the rest looked up from reference TRBV13 and TRBJ2-5, is AAGVIQSPRHLIKEKRETATLKCYPIPRHDTVYWYQQGPGQDPQFLISFYEKMQSDKGSIPDRFSAQQFSDYHSELNMSSLELGDSALYFCASSPGLASLREETQYFGPGTRLLVL.

This chain uses TRBV15 with TRBJ1-3; possible D gene TRBD1, 6 bases. The germline CDR1 and CDR2 sequences are LNHNV and YYDKDF (reference sequence). The CDR3 extends over 16 amino acids. V lost 1 base to trimming and J lost 0 bases, with 10 bases between them. DNA of the CDR3: TGTGCCACCAGCAGAGGAGACAGGAGCTCTGGAAACACCATATATTTT. This encodes CATSRGDRSSGNTIYF.

The CDR3 DNA is TGTGCCAGCAGTCCGTCAGGGACAGGGGGCTTCATGAACACTGAAGCTTTCTTT. The encoded protein is CASSPSGTGGFMNTEAFF. The chain is built from TRBV25-1 and TRBJ1-1; 12 bases fit TRBD1. After removal of 5 bases from V and 0 bases from J, the junction contained 10 bases not matched to a gene. Germline lookup yields CDR1 MGHDK and CDR2 SYGVNS. CDR3 size: 18 residues.

This rearrangement joins TRBV29-1 to TRBJ1-5; 7 bases are shared with TRBD1. V gave up 5 bases and J gave up 6 bases; unmatched junction bases: 7. CDR1 and CDR2 from the germline V gene are SQVTM and ANQGSEA. The CDR3 is 13 residues long. DNA of the CDR3: TGCAGCGTTACAGGGGTATCGGGTCAGCCCCAGCATTTT. It is translated as CSVTGVSGQPQHF.

The V and J genes are TRBV7-9 and TRBJ1-5, with 7 bases matching TRBD1. Germline loops: CDR1 SEHNR, CDR2 FQNEAQ (reference sequence). There are 16 residues in the CDR3. V was pared by 4 bases and J by 1 base, with 7 bases of the junction left unmatched. The DNA of the CDR3 is TGTGCCAGCAGCTCAATCAACAGGGGCAGCAATCAGCCCCAGCATTTT. It yields the protein CASSSINRGSNQPQHF. The full variable domain, in which reference TRBV7-9 and TRBJ1-5 provide the parts outside the CDR3, is DTGVSQNPRHKITKRGQNVTFRCDPISEHNRLYWYRQTLGQGPEFLTYFQNEAQLEKSRLLSDRFSAERPKGSFSTLEIQRTEQGDSAMYLCASSSINRGSNQPQHFGDGTRLSIL.

The chain couples TRBV30 to TRBJ2-6, with D tentatively TRBD1 (6 bases). The CDR3 has 12 residues. Germline CDR1 reads GTSNPN; CDR2 reads SVGIG (reference sequence). V was trimmed by 5 bases and J by 4 bases, leaving 6 bases between them. This chain's CDR3 is CAWGQGANVLTF. CDR3 nucleotides: TGTGCCTGGGGACAGGGGGCCAACGTCCTGACTTTC.

V usage is TRBV20-1 and J usage is TRBJ2-6; D is perhaps TRBD1 (7 bases). Trimming cost V 6 bases and J 1 base, with 19 bases left between them. This CDR3 is 17 amino acids long. Germline V lookup: CDR1 DFQATT, CDR2 SNEGSKA (reference sequence). The chain's CDR3 is CSALEGTVRSGANVLTF. DNA for the CDR3: TGCAGTGCGTTGGAGGGGACAGTACGATCTGGGGCCAACGTCCTGACTTTC.

The chain recombines TRBV27 with TRBJ2-1; TRBD2 matches 9 bases. Trimming took 5 bases from V and 4 from J; bases not matched to a gene: 6. Germline V gene lookup returns CDR1 MNHEY and CDR2 SMNVEV (reference sequence). The CDR3 runs to 15 residues. CDR3 coding DNA: TGTGCCAGCAGTCCCTACCTAGCGGGGTACAATGAGCAGTTCTTC. As protein: CASSPYLAGYNEQFF.

The rearrangement links TRBV30 to TRBJ2-5; D is undetermined. This CDR3 has 13 amino acids. The germline gives CDR1 GTSNPN, CDR2 SVGIG (reference sequence). Trimming pared 1 base from V and 3 bases from J, leaving 9 bases between. The CDR3 here is CAWSESRKETQYF. Written as DNA, the CDR3 is TGTGCCTGGAGTGAGAGCAGAAAAGAGACCCAGTACTTC.

This clonotype was observed once. The chain joins TRBV30 to TRBJ2-3, with a possible D match to TRBD2 (6 bases). Trimming removed 5 bases at V and 5 bases at J, with 14 bases between. The CDR3 has 13 amino acids. From germline, CDR1 is GTSNPN and CDR2 SVGIG (reference sequence). The CDR3 region is CAWSRRDRDTQYF. The CDR3 DNA follows: TGTGCCTGGTCTAGGCGGGATAGAGATACGCAGTATTTT.

The CDR3 DNA reads as TGTGCCAGCAGTTCGGACGCAGTACCTAATTCACCCCTCCACTTT. Encoded protein: CASSSDAVPNSPLHF. The V call is TRBV27, the J call TRBJ1-6; D unclear. This CDR3 has 15 residues. The germline V gene has CDR1 MNHEY and CDR2 SMNVEV (reference sequence). The ends were cut back, 4 bases at V and 6 bases at J, with 13 bases in the middle.

The V gene is TRBV30, the J gene TRBJ2-2; D not resolved. CDR1 GTSNPN and CDR2 SVGIG come from the germline V gene (reference sequence). There are 16 residues in the CDR3. V lost 0 bases to trimming and J lost 1 base, with 12 bases between them. The CDR3, as DNA: TGTGCCTGGAGTGTACTCGGCCAGGAGAACACCGGGGAGCTGTTTTTT. Its protein is CAWSVLGQENTGELFF. Variable domain in full (rest from reference TRBV30 and TRBJ2-2): SQTIHQWPATLVQPVGSPLSLECTVEGTSNPNLYWYRQAAGRGLQLLFYSVGIGQISSEVPQNLSASRPQDRQFILSSKKLLLSDSGFYLCAWSVLGQENTGELFFGEGSRLTVL.

This clonotype was found once. The V gene is TRBV27, the J gene TRBJ2-1; D not certain. The CDR3 consists of 17 residues. V was shortened by 1 base and J by 7 bases, with 20 bases between the two germline ends. Germline CDR1 MNHEY, CDR2 SMNVEV (reference sequence). The CDR3, as DNA: TGTGCCAGCAGTTTATTTCGTTTTGGAGACTCGCCGAATGAGCAGTTCTTC. Translation: CASSLFRFGDSPNEQFF.

This chain joins TRBV12-3 or TRBV12-4 and TRBJ1-2; D not certain. V lost 3 bases to trimming and J lost 4 bases, with 6 bases between them. The CDR3 has 12 amino acids. The chain's CDR3 is CASSLVGYGYTF. As DNA, the CDR3 is TGTGCCAGCAGTTTGGTTGGCTATGGCTACACCTTC.

V usage is TRBV7-2 and J usage is TRBJ1-2; 8 positions match TRBD1. Looked up from germline, CDR1 is SGHTA and CDR2 is FQGNSA. CDR3 length: 15 residues. V dropped 3 bases and J dropped 2; count of bases not matched to a gene: 5. The CDR3 DNA sequence: TGTGCCAGCAGCTTCCAGACAGGGGAGAACTATGGCTACACCTTC. Translated, it gives CASSFQTGENYGYTF.

This rearrangement joins TRBV19 to TRBJ1-5, with 9 bases lining up with TRBD1. This CDR3 is built from 15 residues. The junction had 8 bases not matched to a gene; V was cut back by 7 bases and J by 4 bases. Germline V gene lookup returns CDR1 LNHDA and CDR2 SQIVND (reference sequence). The CDR3 is CASNPDRGANQPQHF. The CDR3 DNA follows: TGTGCCAGTAATCCCGACAGGGGGGCGAATCAGCCCCAGCATTTT.

The V gene is TRBV4-1, the J gene TRBJ1-2, with D uncertain. Per germline, CDR1 MGHRA and CDR2 YSYEKL. Trimming took 4 bases from V and 0 from J, leaving 15 bases between them. This CDR3 is built from 16 residues. This CDR3 reads CASSPAAALPNYGYTF. The CDR3 bases are TGCGCCAGCAGCCCTGCCGCGGCGTTACCTAACTATGGCTACACCTTC.

V gene TRBV7-9 combines with J gene TRBJ2-3, with TRBD2 matching 7 bases. There are 18 residues in the CDR3. The V segment lost 5 bases and the J segment 2 bases; nucleotides outside the gene matches: 16. Germline CDR1 and CDR2: SEHNR and FQNEAQ (reference sequence). The CDR3 reads CASSDPPGLSSHTDTQYF. CDR3 nucleotides: TGTGCCAGCAGCGACCCCCCGGGACTATCCTCTCACACAGATACGCAGTATTTT.

This chain joins TRBV12-3 or TRBV12-4 and TRBJ2-5, with D unclear. This CDR3 region has 13 residues. The V end lost 7 bases, the J end lost 4 bases, and 13 bases lay between the germline ends. CDR3 coding DNA: TGTGCCAGCACCGTTTGGGGTTTAGAGACCCAGTACTTC. Residues: CASTVWGLETQYF.